The present T cell receptor (beta chain) was sequenced within a study of cytomegalovirus exposure and HLA in healthy donors. Overall study results and limits: Three CMV-associated chains proved CMV antigen-specific in vitro.

With 60 Vbeta and 13 Jbeta primers, the PCR was carried out. Profiled with immunoSEQ multiplex PCR; TCRdb holds only in-frame clones, not every one. The data show under 200,000 clones, with around 84% seen just once and roughly 6.7% held by the top ten. V was clipped by 7 bases and J by 5 bases; unmatched bases: 9. Germline CDR1 and CDR2: SNHLY and FYNNEI. CDR3 length: 16 residues. Nominally healthy donors were sampled, though unrecorded immune exposures were likely. This clone appeared a few times. The antigen is not known. The rearrangement joins TRBV2 to TRBJ1-4; 11 bases match TRBD1. Sequenced material: PBMCs. The clonotype was recovered from a man aged 50 to 60 in good health and CMV-seropositive. This CDR3 is CASTRRRDRGNEKLFF. The CDR3 DNA sequence: TGTGCCAGCACCCGAAGACGGGACAGGGGGAATGAAAAACTGTTTTTT.